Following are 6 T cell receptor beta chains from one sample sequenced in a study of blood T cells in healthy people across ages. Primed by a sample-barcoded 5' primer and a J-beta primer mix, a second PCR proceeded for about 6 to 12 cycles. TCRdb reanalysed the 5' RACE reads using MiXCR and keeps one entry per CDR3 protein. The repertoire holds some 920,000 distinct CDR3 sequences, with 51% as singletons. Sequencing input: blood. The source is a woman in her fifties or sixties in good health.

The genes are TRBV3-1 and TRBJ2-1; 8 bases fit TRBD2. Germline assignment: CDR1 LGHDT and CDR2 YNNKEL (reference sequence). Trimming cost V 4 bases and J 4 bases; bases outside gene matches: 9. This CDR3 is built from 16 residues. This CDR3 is CASSPAATSGYNEQFF. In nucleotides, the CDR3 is TGTGCCAGCAGCCCCGCGGCCACTAGCGGTTACAATGAGCAGTTCTTC.

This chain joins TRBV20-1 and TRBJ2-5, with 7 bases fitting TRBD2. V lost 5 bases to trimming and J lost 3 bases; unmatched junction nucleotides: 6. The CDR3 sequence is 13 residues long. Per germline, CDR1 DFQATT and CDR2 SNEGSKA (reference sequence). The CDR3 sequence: CSAPGGGKETQYF. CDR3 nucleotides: TGCAGTGCTCCCGGGGGAGGGAAAGAGACCCAGTACTTC.

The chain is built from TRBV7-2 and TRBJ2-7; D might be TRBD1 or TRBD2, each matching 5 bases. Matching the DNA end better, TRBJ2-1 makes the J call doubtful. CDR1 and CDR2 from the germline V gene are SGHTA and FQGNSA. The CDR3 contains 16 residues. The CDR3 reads CASSLDEAVRGNEQFF. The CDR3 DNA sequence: TGTGCCAGCAGCTTAGATGAGGCGGTGAGGGGCAATGAGCAGTTCTTC.

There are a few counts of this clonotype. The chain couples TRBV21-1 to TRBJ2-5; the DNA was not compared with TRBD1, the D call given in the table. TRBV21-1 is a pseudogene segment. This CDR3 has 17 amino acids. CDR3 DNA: TGTGCCAGCAGCAAACGGCGGTACAGCCAGTACCAAGAGACCCAGTACTTC. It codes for CASSKRRYSQYQETQYF.

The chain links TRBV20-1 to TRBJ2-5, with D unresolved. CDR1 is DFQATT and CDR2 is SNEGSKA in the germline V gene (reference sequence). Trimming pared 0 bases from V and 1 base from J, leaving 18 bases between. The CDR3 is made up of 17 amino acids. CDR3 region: CSARDPVFSQAQETQYF. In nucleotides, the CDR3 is TGCAGTGCTAGAGATCCAGTTTTCAGCCAGGCCCAAGAGACCCAGTACTTC.

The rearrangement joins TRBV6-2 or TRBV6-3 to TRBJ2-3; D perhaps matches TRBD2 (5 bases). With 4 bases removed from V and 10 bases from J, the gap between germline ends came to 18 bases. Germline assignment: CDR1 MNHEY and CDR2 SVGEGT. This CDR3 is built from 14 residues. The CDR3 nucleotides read TGTGCCAGCAGTTTTAGCGCCGGCGGAAGGGCGCAGTATTTT. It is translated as CASSFSAGGRAQYF.